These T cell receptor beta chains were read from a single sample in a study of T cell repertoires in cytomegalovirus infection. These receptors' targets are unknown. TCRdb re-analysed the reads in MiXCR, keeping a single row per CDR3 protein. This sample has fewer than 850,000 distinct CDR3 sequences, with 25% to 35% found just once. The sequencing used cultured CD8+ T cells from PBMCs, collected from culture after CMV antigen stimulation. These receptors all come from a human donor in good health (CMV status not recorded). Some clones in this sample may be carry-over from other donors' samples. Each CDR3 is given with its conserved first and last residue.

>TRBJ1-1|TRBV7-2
CASSPSALLSTEAFF
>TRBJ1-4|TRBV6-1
CASSEARTDEKLFF
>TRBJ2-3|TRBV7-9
CASSSPWAGVRDTQYF
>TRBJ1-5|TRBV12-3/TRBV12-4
CASSPRAYYKGQPQHF
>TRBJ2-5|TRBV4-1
CASSPQRGGQETQYF
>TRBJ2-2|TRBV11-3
CASSSWTDARNTGELFF
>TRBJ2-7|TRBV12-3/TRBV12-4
CASSGSERGIYEQYF
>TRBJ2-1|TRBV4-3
CASSQGYYPGDRSYNEQFF
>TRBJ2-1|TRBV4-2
CASSQDVRVAYNEQFF
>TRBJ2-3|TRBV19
CASSIAGNMRVAVGDTQYF
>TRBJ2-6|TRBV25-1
CASRLAGGANVLTF
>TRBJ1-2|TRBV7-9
CASSPPDSMRYTF
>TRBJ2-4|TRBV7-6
CASSLLGKGKNIQYF
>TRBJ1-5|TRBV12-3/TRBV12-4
CASSLFAGQPQHF